This T cell receptor beta chain was recorded in a study of T cells after yellow fever vaccination. Study outcomes and limitations: The secondary response peaked faster, at day 5 versus 15, but was weaker. At 96% for CD4 and almost 90% for CD8, most primary-vaccination clones showed up again after the booster. Repertoires obtained by FACS sorting could include abundant clonotypes that entered as contaminants from the bulk population. Some clonotypes, a small share, were shared between CD4 and CD8 compartments.

One entry per CDR3 protein, called by TCRdb with MiXCR from the 5' RACE reads. The sample consists of some 350,000 distinct CDR3 sequences, 3.5% to 4.5% of them appearing once. This clonotype was observed at least ten times. Its target is unknown. Sequencing used PBMCs, obtained 5 days after the yellow fever booster vaccination. The clonotype originates from a man in his late teens or twenties who received the YFV17D yellow fever vaccine.

The CDR3 DNA is TGCAGCGTTGTTTTGAACAATGAGCAGTTCTTC. It translates to CSVVLNNEQFF. The chain uses TRBV29-1 and TRBJ2-1; D not resolved. V was trimmed by 4 bases and J by 5 bases, leaving 6 bases between them. This CDR3 comprises 11 residues. In germline, CDR1 is SQVTM, CDR2 ANQGSEA.